This T cell receptor (beta chain) was found in a study of T cell repertoires in aging, cancer and after chemotherapy. A mixed TRB-A/B primer pool amplified rearranged TRB by multiplex touch-down PCR. TCRdb reprocessed the multiplex PCR reads with MiXCR, giving one entry per CDR3 protein. Of a few thousand distinct CDR3 sequences detected, 40% to 65% appear once; the ten largest clones hold 30% to 40%. The template was genomic DNA from peripheral blood, not RNA. By sample fraction, this clonotype is medium-sized (0.01 to 0.1%). Germline V gives CDR1 MNHEY, CDR2 SVGEGT. The CDR3 is 14 amino acids. V lost 0 bases and J 2 bases, leaving 7 bases between the germline ends.

The receptor was isolated from a human donor with a blood cancer. The donor label of this sample is uncertain. The specimen was blood. This chain connects TRBV6-2 or TRBV6-3 to TRBJ2-5; D ambiguous. The CDR3 loop reads CASSYSPRQETQYF. In DNA form, the CDR3 reads TGTGCCAGCAGTTACTCGCCTAGACAAGAGACCCAGTACTTC.